Listed below are T cell receptor beta chains from one sample, sequenced in a study of T cell responses to AZD1222 COVID-19 vaccine. TCRdb keeps only in-frame clones here, not all; method: immunoSEQ multiplex PCR. This table holds 100,000 to 120,000 clones, approximately 90% found once. The material was peripheral blood, obtained 28 days after the second AZD1222 dose. The receptors were sampled from an adult who received the AZD1222 COVID-19 vaccine. The CDR3 runs from the conserved cysteine through the conserved F or W. Each record gives: D gene, V gene, clone size, J gene, CDR3 protein, CDR3 DNA. The D gene is left open where the match is weak. Some rows have no size entry. The others give once, few or many, or a class for an expanded clone.

D: TRBD2; V: TRBV5-5; size: -; J: TRBJ2-2; CDR3: CASSPPSGGTDTGELFF; DNA: TGTGCCAGCAGCCCCCCGAGCGGGGGGACCGACACCGGGGAGCTGTTTTTT
D: TRBD2; V: TRBV7-6; size: -; J: TRBJ2-7; CDR3: CASSLGSGRSYEQYF; DNA: TGTGCCAGCAGCTTAGGTAGCGGGAGGTCGTACGAGCAGTACTTC
D: TRBD1; V: TRBV6-4; size: -; J: TRBJ1-1; CDR3: CASSVEDREKTEAFF; DNA: TGTGCCAGCAGTGTCGAAGACAGGGAGAAGACTGAAGCTTTCTTT
D: -; V: TRBV28; size: -; J: TRBJ1-5; CDR3: CASSLTTLPQHF; DNA: TGTGCCAGCAGTTTAACCACTCTGCCCCAGCATTTT
D: -; V: TRBV19; size: -; J: TRBJ1-1; CDR3: CASKMTVPNTEAFF; DNA: TGTGCCAGTAAAATGACAGTCCCGAACACTGAAGCTTTCTTT
D: -; V: TRBV5-1; size: -; J: TRBJ1-4; CDR3: CASSFEGATNEKLFF; DNA: TGCGCCAGCAGCTTCGAGGGGGCAACTAATGAAAAACTGTTTTTT
D: -; V: TRBV28; size: -; J: TRBJ1-4; CDR3: CASSLSGRLNEKLFF; DNA: TGTGCCAGCAGTTTATCGGGCAGGCTTAATGAAAAACTGTTTTTT
D: -; V: TRBV19; size: -; J: TRBJ1-3; CDR3: CASSILGTQSSGNTIYF; DNA: TGTGCCAGTAGTATCCTCGGGACGCAAAGCTCTGGAAACACCATATATTTT
D: -; V: TRBV28; size: once; J: TRBJ2-7; CDR3: CASSLLGLFRYEQYF; DNA: TGTGCCAGCAGTTTATTAGGGTTGTTTCGCTACGAGCAGTACTTC
D: -; V: TRBV9; size: -; J: TRBJ2-5; CDR3: CASSPRLVRGETQYF; DNA: TGTGCCAGCAGCCCTCGACTAGTTCGGGGAGAGACCCAGTACTTC
D: TRBD2; V: TRBV5-8; size: -; J: TRBJ2-7; CDR3: CASSLAVQAGRGYEQYF; DNA: TGTGCCAGCAGCTTGGCCGTTCAAGCAGGGCGGGGGTACGAGCAGTACTTC
D: TRBD2; V: TRBV5-1; size: -; J: TRBJ2-3; CDR3: CASSMDLAGATDTQYF; DNA: TGCGCCAGCAGCATGGACTTAGCGGGAGCCACAGATACGCAGTATTTT
D: -; V: TRBV10-3; size: -; J: TRBJ1-2; CDR3: CAISSRDTGDYGYTF; DNA: TGTGCCATCAGTTCCCGGGATACTGGGGACTATGGCTACACCTTC
D: TRBD1; V: TRBV5-1; size: once; J: TRBJ1-1; CDR3: CASSLAQGADMNTEAFF; DNA: TGCGCCAGCAGCTTGGCGCAGGGGGCCGACATGAACACTGAAGCTTTCTTT
D: TRBD2; V: TRBV5-4; size: -; J: TRBJ2-7; CDR3: CASSLGGRAGTRSYEQYF; DNA: TGTGCCAGCAGCTTGGGGGGCCGAGCGGGGACGAGATCCTACGAGCAGTACTTC
D: -; V: TRBV27; size: -; J: TRBJ2-4; CDR3: CASSPAIPIAKNIQYF; DNA: TGTGCCAGCAGTCCAGCCATCCCTATAGCCAAAAACATTCAGTACTTC
D: -; V: TRBV3-1/TRBV3-2; size: -; J: TRBJ2-6; CDR3: CASSPTTVRANVLTF; DNA: TGTGCCAGCAGCCCCACAACGGTGCGGGCCAACGTCCTGACTTTC
D: -; V: TRBV7-4; size: -; J: TRBJ2-7; CDR3: CASTRHREPSCEQYF; DNA: TGTGCCAGCACCAGACATCGGGAGCCCTCTTGCGAGCAGTACTTC
D: -; V: TRBV19; size: -; J: TRBJ1-4; CDR3: CASSVAGLNEKLFF; DNA: TGTGCCAGTAGTGTTGCAGGTCTCAATGAAAAACTGTTTTTT
D: TRBD2; V: TRBV18; size: once; J: TRBJ2-2; CDR3: CASSPPGLAGITNTGELFF; DNA: TGTGCCAGCTCACCACCGGGACTAGCGGGGATAACGAACACCGGGGAGCTGTTTTTT
D: -; V: TRBV27; size: -; J: TRBJ1-5; CDR3: CASSFTGNQPQHF; DNA: TGTGCCAGCAGTTTCACAGGGAATCAGCCCCAGCATTTT
D: TRBD1; V: TRBV9; size: -; J: TRBJ2-7; CDR3: CASSSTPGTGGDEQYF; DNA: TGTGCCAGCAGCTCCACCCCCGGGACAGGGGGTGACGAGCAGTACTTC
D: -; V: TRBV7-9; size: -; J: TRBJ1-1; CDR3: CASSLETGRFTEAFF; DNA: TGTGCCAGCAGCTTAGAGACAGGTAGATTCACTGAAGCTTTCTTT
D: -; V: TRBV14; size: few; J: TRBJ1-5; CDR3: CASSQNRDQPQHF; DNA: TGTGCCAGCAGCCAAAACAGGGATCAGCCCCAGCATTTT
D: -; V: TRBV28; size: -; J: TRBJ1-2; CDR3: CASSLGGWGYTF; DNA: TGTGCCAGCAGTTTAGGGGGCTGGGGCTACACCTTC